The clone carrying this T cell receptor (beta chain) was detected only once. The sample is drawn from a study of glioma-infiltrating T cells after dendritic cell vaccination. For the study at large: Patients received three intradermal dendritic cell vaccine injections at biweekly intervals.

Clones were read by immunoSEQ multiplex PCR, and TCRdb kept only the in-frame ones, dropping some. The table has around 89,000 clones, about nine tenths seen once. There are 15 residues in the CDR3. Germline-derived CDR1 and CDR2 are LGHNA and YSLEER. The J segment lost 1 base and the V segment lost 4 bases, leaving 3 bases of the junction unmatched. The V call is TRBV4-3, the J call TRBJ2-7; 11 bases agree with TRBD2. This clonotype originated in a human donor with glioblastoma. Sequences were derived from blood, sampled before dendritic cell vaccination. The CDR3 nucleotides are TGCGCCAGCAGCCCGCGGACTAGCGGGTCCTACGAGCAGTACTTC. This translates into CASSPRTSGSYEQYF.